The rows below give T cell receptor beta chains drawn from one sample of a study of regulatory T cells in long-lasting Graves disease. TCRdb reanalysed the multiplex PCR reads using MiXCR and keeps one entry per CDR3 protein. The sample records 350,000 to 550,000 distinct CDR3 sequences, 14% being singletons. These data also featured in a second study, about T cells in Graves' hyperthyroidism and ophthalmopathy.

The material was peripheral blood mononuclear cells (PBMCs), obtained at new diagnosis, from a patient treated with antithyroid drugs. The receptors stem from a woman between 50 and 59 years old with Graves disease. CDR3s include the opening cysteine and the closing phenylalanine or tryptophan. A D gene is named only where the DNA matches it firmly. The listing skips clone size in some rows; elsewhere it reads once, few, many or a size class.

j_call: TRBJ2-3
d_call: NA
clone_size: NA
v_call: TRBV19
cdr3_nt: TGTGCCAGTAGTATAGCAGGGGCTCGCACAGATACGCAGTATTTT
cdr3_aa: CASSIAGARTDTQYF

j_call: TRBJ1-2
d_call: NA
clone_size: NA
v_call: TRBV18
cdr3_nt: TGTGCCAGCTCACCCGCCCCAAACTATGGCTACACCTTC
cdr3_aa: CASSPAPNYGYTF

j_call: TRBJ1-1
d_call: NA
clone_size: NA
v_call: TRBV5-4
cdr3_nt: TGTGCCAGCACCTCGGGGGCTAGAGCTTTCTTT
cdr3_aa: CASTSGARAFF

j_call: TRBJ2-3
d_call: TRBD2
clone_size: NA
v_call: TRBV18
cdr3_nt: TGTGCCAGCTCACCGAGACTAGCGGGAGCGACAGATACGCAGTATTTT
cdr3_aa: CASSPRLAGATDTQYF

j_call: TRBJ2-5
d_call: TRBD1
clone_size: few
v_call: TRBV29-1
cdr3_nt: TGCAGCGTGAAACAGGGGGCTGGGGAGACCCAGTACTTC
cdr3_aa: CSVKQGAGETQYF

j_call: TRBJ2-1
d_call: NA
clone_size: many
v_call: TRBV20-1
cdr3_nt: TGCAGTGCTCCCGGAAGAGGAGACGGCTCCTACAATGAGCAGTTCTTC
cdr3_aa: CSAPGRGDGSYNEQFF

j_call: TRBJ2-5
d_call: TRBD1
clone_size: many
v_call: TRBV11-2
cdr3_nt: TGTGCCAGCAGCTCAGAGACGGCCGACAGGGGGCTTGAGACCCAGTACTTC
cdr3_aa: CASSSETADRGLETQYF

j_call: TRBJ2-5
d_call: TRBD1
clone_size: NA
v_call: TRBV5-1
cdr3_nt: TGCGCCAGCAGCATGGACGGGACAGGGGGTAAAGAGACCCAGTACTTC
cdr3_aa: CASSMDGTGGKETQYF

j_call: TRBJ2-1
d_call: TRBD2
clone_size: many
v_call: TRBV3-1
cdr3_nt: TGTGCCAGCAGCCGGTTGACTAGCGGGAGGGCCAGGGTCGCTTACAATGAGCAGTTCTTC
cdr3_aa: CASSRLTSGRARVAYNEQFF

j_call: TRBJ2-1
d_call: TRBD2
clone_size: many
v_call: TRBV27
cdr3_nt: TGTGCCAGCAGTTTCGATATAGCGGGAGACAATGAGCAGTTCTTC
cdr3_aa: CASSFDIAGDNEQFF

j_call: TRBJ1-5
d_call: NA
clone_size: NA
v_call: TRBV6-1
cdr3_nt: TGTGCCAGCAGTGAACAGCTGGGGGTCAATCAGCCCCAGCATTTT
cdr3_aa: CASSEQLGVNQPQHF

j_call: TRBJ2-3
d_call: TRBD2
clone_size: many
v_call: TRBV3-1
cdr3_nt: TGTGCCAGCAGCCCTGAGACTAGCGGGAGCACAGATACGCAGTATTTT
cdr3_aa: CASSPETSGSTDTQYF

j_call: TRBJ1-1
d_call: NA
clone_size: many
v_call: TRBV2
cdr3_nt: TGTGCCAGCAGTGAGGGGCAGGTGTGGACTGAAGCTTTCTTT
cdr3_aa: CASSEGQVWTEAFF

j_call: TRBJ1-1
d_call: NA
clone_size: NA
v_call: TRBV25-1
cdr3_nt: TGTGCCAGCAGTGGGATTTTAAACACTGAAGCTTTCTTT
cdr3_aa: CASSGILNTEAFF

j_call: TRBJ2-5
d_call: NA
clone_size: few
v_call: TRBV4-2
cdr3_nt: TGTGCCAGCAGCCAAGATGAATTGGACGGGACCCAGTACTTC
cdr3_aa: CASSQDELDGTQYF

j_call: TRBJ2-2
d_call: NA
clone_size: NA
v_call: TRBV5-1
cdr3_nt: TGCGCCAGCAGCCCCCCCCTGGCAAACACCGGGGAGCTGTTTTTT
cdr3_aa: CASSPPLANTGELFF

j_call: TRBJ2-7
d_call: NA
clone_size: few
v_call: TRBV5-1
cdr3_nt: TGCGCCAGCAGCTCCCTCGACAAGCCCGGCGACGAGCAGTACTTC
cdr3_aa: CASSSLDKPGDEQYF

j_call: TRBJ2-1
d_call: NA
clone_size: NA
v_call: TRBV24-1
cdr3_nt: TGTGCCACCAGTGACGCAACTAGCAGCTCCTACAATGAGCAGTTCTTC
cdr3_aa: CATSDATSSSYNEQFF

j_call: TRBJ1-6
d_call: NA
clone_size: few
v_call: TRBV5-1
cdr3_nt: TGCGCCAGCAGCTTCGGTGAGAATTCACCCCTCCACTTT
cdr3_aa: CASSFGENSPLHF

j_call: TRBJ2-2
d_call: NA
clone_size: few
v_call: TRBV5-8
cdr3_nt: TGTGCCAGCAGCCCGTACAGGGTTATCACCTCAGGGGAGCTGTTTTTT
cdr3_aa: CASSPYRVITSGELFF

j_call: TRBJ1-1
d_call: TRBD1
clone_size: many
v_call: TRBV7-9
cdr3_nt: TGTGCCAGCAGCGGATACAGGGGGCGCGGGACTGAAGCTTTCTTT
cdr3_aa: CASSGYRGRGTEAFF

j_call: TRBJ2-3
d_call: NA
clone_size: NA
v_call: TRBV6-1
cdr3_nt: TGTGCCAGCAGTGGGCCCACAGATACGCAGTATTTT
cdr3_aa: CASSGPTDTQYF

j_call: TRBJ1-4
d_call: NA
clone_size: many
v_call: TRBV28
cdr3_nt: TGTGCCAGCAGTCCCCGTGACAGGCCGCGTAATGAAAAACTGTTTTTT
cdr3_aa: CASSPRDRPRNEKLFF

j_call: TRBJ2-3
d_call: NA
clone_size: many
v_call: TRBV28
cdr3_nt: TGTGCCAGCAGTACCATTACAGATACGCAGTATTTT
cdr3_aa: CASSTITDTQYF

j_call: TRBJ2-3
d_call: TRBD2
clone_size: many
v_call: TRBV7-6
cdr3_nt: TGTGCCAGCAGCTTAGGGATAGCGGGAGCGGGTACGCAGTATTTT
cdr3_aa: CASSLGIAGAGTQYF

j_call: TRBJ2-7
d_call: NA
clone_size: NA
v_call: TRBV4-1
cdr3_nt: TGCGCCAGCAGCCAAGTTTTGGGGACCCCCTACGAGCAGTACTTC
cdr3_aa: CASSQVLGTPYEQYF

j_call: TRBJ2-2
d_call: NA
clone_size: many
v_call: TRBV6-5
cdr3_nt: TGTGCCAGCAGTTTCGATCCCGGGGAGCTGTTTTTT
cdr3_aa: CASSFDPGELFF

j_call: TRBJ2-3
d_call: TRBD2
clone_size: many
v_call: TRBV5-1
cdr3_nt: TGCGCCAGCAGCGCGCTGACTAGCGGGAGGGGAGATACGCAGTATTTT
cdr3_aa: CASSALTSGRGDTQYF

j_call: TRBJ2-1
d_call: TRBD2
clone_size: few
v_call: TRBV7-3
cdr3_nt: TGTGCCAGCAGCTTAGAAGCGGGAGAGCAGTTCTTC
cdr3_aa: CASSLEAGEQFF

j_call: TRBJ2-3
d_call: NA
clone_size: NA
v_call: TRBV29-1
cdr3_nt: TGCAGCGTTGAGTCCTTTGGCACAGATACGCAGTATTTT
cdr3_aa: CSVESFGTDTQYF